This TCR beta chain was found in a study of OX40 agonist ivuxolimab in advanced cancers. Clones were read by immunoSEQ multiplex PCR, and TCRdb kept only the in-frame ones, dropping some. The table includes 73,000 or so clones, around nine tenths detected once. The germline gives CDR1 SGHTA, CDR2 FQGTGA. The trim removed 5 bases at V and 8 bases at J, leaving 8 bases unmatched. This CDR3 has 14 amino acids. The clonotype was recovered from an adult with an advanced solid tumor such as melanoma, head and neck, liver or kidney cancer. This rearrangement joins TRBV7-3 to TRBJ2-1; TRBD1 matches at 8 bases. The input for sequencing was CD4+ or CD8+ T cells sorted from blood, taken in a trial of the OX40 agonist ivuxolimab. CDR3 sequence reads: CASSNRGLSDEQFF. The CDR3 DNA reads as TGTGCCAGCAGCAACAGGGGGTTGTCTGATGAGCAGTTCTTC. Complete variable domain (other parts from reference TRBV7-3 and TRBJ2-1): GAGVSQTPSNKVTEKGKYVELRCDPISGHTALYWYRQSLGQGPEFLIYFQGTGAADDSGLPNDRFFAVRPEGSVSTLKIQRTERGDSAVYLCASSNRGLSDEQFFGPGTRLTVL.